Below are 16 T cell receptor beta chains sequenced from a single sample in a study of T cell responses to AZD1222 COVID-19 vaccine. Assay: immunoSEQ multiplex PCR; the TCRdb copy retains only in-frame clones and omits some. This table holds about 150,000 clones, approximately 90% found once. The sequenced sample was peripheral blood, obtained on day 0 of AZD1222 vaccination. These receptors came from an adult in good health.

The chain is built from TRBV27 and TRBJ2-3, with 11 bases matching TRBD2. V dropped 6 bases and J dropped 4; count of bases not matched to a gene: 9. Germline loops: CDR1 MNHEY, CDR2 SMNVEV (reference sequence). The CDR3 is made up of 16 amino acids. CDR3 nucleotide sequence: TGTGCCAGCAGGCCCACTAGCGGGAGTAGGGCAGATACGCAGTATTTT. Protein sequence: CASRPTSGSRADTQYF.

This clone was detected a few times. This rearrangement joins TRBV15 to TRBJ2-7, with a possible D match to TRBD1 (5 bases). CDR1 is LNHNV and CDR2 is YYDKDF in the germline V gene (reference sequence). The CDR3 loop spans 14 amino acids. Trimming left V 0 bases short and J 3 bases short, with 9 bases between. The CDR3 loop reads CATSRDRQGYEQYF. CDR3 DNA sequence: TGTGCCACCAGCAGAGATAGGCAGGGCTACGAGCAGTACTTC.

The J gene is TRBJ1-6, the V gene TRBV6-5, with 8 positions matching TRBD1. V shed 0 bases and J 7 bases; nucleotides not matched to a gene: 2. CDR1 and CDR2 (germline): MNHEY, SVGAGI. This CDR3 has 15 amino acids. The CDR3 loop is CASSYSTGGNSPLHF. The DNA of the CDR3 is TGTGCCAGCAGTTACTCAACAGGGGGAAATTCACCCCTCCACTTT.

J is TRBJ2-2 and V is TRBV6-5; 9 bases match TRBD1. CDR1 and CDR2 from the germline V gene are MNHEY and SVGAGI. CDR3 size: 15 residues. V lost 6 bases to trimming and J lost 7 bases; unmatched junction nucleotides: 9. The CDR3 protein is CASRPDRGQGGELFF. CDR3 bases: TGTGCCAGCAGACCCGACAGGGGACAGGGCGGGGAGCTGTTTTTT.

This chain uses TRBV6-5 with TRBJ2-1; 8 bases align to TRBD1. CDR3 length: 15 residues. Germline CDR1 MNHEY, CDR2 SVGAGI. V was clipped by 2 bases and J by 2 bases; unmatched bases: 2. The DNA for the CDR3 is TGTGCCAGCAGTTACATGACAGGGGCCTACAATGAGCAGTTCTTC. This sequence encodes CASSYMTGAYNEQFF.

The J gene is TRBJ1-2, the V gene TRBV6-5; D unresolved. Between the trimmed V and J ends, which lost 0 bases and 1 base, there was a span of 9 bases. The CDR3 has 15 amino acids. Germline CDR1 MNHEY, CDR2 SVGAGI. CDR3 sequence (DNA): TGTGCCAGCAGTTACTCCCCCAGAAATAACTATGGCTACACCTTC. Translated, it gives CASSYSPRNNYGYTF.

CDR3 DNA: TGTGCCAGCAGTGAAACCCCCGTCCCCTCCGGGGAGCTGTTTTTT. This translates into CASSETPVPSGELFF. V and J are TRBV6-1 and TRBJ2-2, with D unresolved. The germline gives CDR1 MNHNS, CDR2 SASEGT. The CDR3 loop spans 15 amino acids. V was trimmed by 2 bases and J by 6 bases, leaving 13 bases between them.

This clone was seen more than once but under ten times. This chain links TRBV19 with TRBJ1-2, with a possible D match to TRBD1 (6 bases). V was cut by 7 bases and J by 6 bases, with 18 bases left in between. The CDR3 consists of 14 residues. Germline CDR1 LNHDA, CDR2 SQIVND (reference sequence). The CDR3 region is CASTGGGTKDGYTF. The CDR3 region has the DNA TGTGCCAGTACCGGTGGGGGGACAAAAGATGGCTACACCTTC.

The V and J genes are TRBV2 and TRBJ1-1; D is possibly TRBD1 (6 bases). Trimming removed 7 bases at V and 1 base at J, with 16 bases between. The CDR3 covers 15 residues. Germline values: CDR1 SNHLY, CDR2 FYNNEI. CDR3 nucleotides: TGTGCCAGCAACTCTAGGGGGGCGGGGAACACTGAAGCTTTCTTT. Translating it yields CASNSRGAGNTEAFF.

This chain joins TRBV3-1 (or the pseudogene TRBV3-2) and TRBJ2-5; D is possibly TRBD1 or TRBD2 (6 bases each). The CDR3 consists of 14 residues. Per germline, CDR1 LGHDT and CDR2 YNNKEL (reference sequence). The V and J ends lost 3 bases and 4 bases respectively, with 12 bases between them. The CDR3 sequence: CASSQWGAGETQYF. CDR3 DNA: TGTGCCAGCAGCCAGTGGGGGGCAGGAGAGACCCAGTACTTC.

This chain joins TRBV5-6 and TRBJ2-2; no definite D call. Trimming cost V 6 bases and J 0 bases, with 15 bases left between them. Germline V gene lookup returns CDR1 SGHDT and CDR2 YYEEEE. The CDR3 totals 16 residues. The CDR3 DNA reads as TGTGCCAGCACCTTTTCCGGACGGGCGAACACCGGGGAGCTGTTTTTT. It translates to CASTFSGRANTGELFF.

A single count supports this clone. This chain links TRBV5-1 with TRBJ2-3, with D perhaps matching TRBD2 (5 bases). Per the germline V gene, CDR1 is SGHRS and CDR2 is YFSETQ. The CDR3 covers 15 residues. V lost 2 bases and J lost 6, with 16 bases in between. CDR3 sequence: CASSLSGNTLDTQYF. The CDR3 nucleotides read TGCGCCAGCAGCTTAAGCGGAAATACCCTTGATACGCAGTATTTT.

The gene calls are TRBV12-3 or TRBV12-4 and TRBJ2-7; D possibly matches TRBD1 or TRBD2 (5 bases each). This CDR3 has 12 residues. With 8 bases removed from V and 0 bases from J, the gap between germline ends came to 8 bases. CDR3 bases: TGTGCCAGCGGGACGGACTCCTACGAGCAGTACTTC. This translates into CASGTDSYEQYF.

The V and J genes are TRBV7-3 and TRBJ2-1, with TRBD1 matching over 8 bases. The CDR3 sequence is 15 residues long. The germline V gene encodes CDR1 SGHTA and CDR2 FQGTGA. V lost 6 bases, J lost 4 bases, and 8 bases stayed unmatched. DNA of the CDR3: TGTGCCAGCAGTCAGCAGGGGGCTCAATACAATGAGCAGTTCTTC. Translation gives CASSQQGAQYNEQFF.

This clone showed up just once. The chain has TRBV15 and TRBJ1-4, with 7 bases lining up with TRBD1. The CDR3 is made up of 18 amino acids. Germline trimming cut 0 bases from V and 4 bases from J; bases unmatched to any gene: 11. Germline V gene data show CDR1 as LNHNV and CDR2 as YYDKDF (reference sequence). CDR3 in amino acids: CATSRDRYKGQFNEKLFF. Here the CDR3 DNA reads TGTGCCACCAGCAGAGACAGATACAAGGGACAGTTTAATGAAAAACTGTTTTTT.

This sequence joins TRBV5-1 and TRBJ1-6; the D gene is possibly TRBD1 (6 bases). Germline CDR1 and CDR2: SGHRS and YFSETQ. V dropped 0 bases and J dropped 6 bases, with 13 bases sitting between them. The CDR3 loop spans 16 amino acids. CDR3 region: CASSLGQEGPNSPLHF. In DNA form, the CDR3 reads TGCGCCAGCAGCTTGGGACAGGAGGGGCCTAATTCACCCCTCCACTTT. Looking up the rest from reference TRBV5-1 and TRBJ1-6 gives the full variable domain: KAGVTQTPRYLIKTRGQQVTLSCSPISGHRSVSWYQQTPGQGLQFLFEYFSETQRNKGNFPGRFSGRQFSNSRSEMNVSTLELGDSALYLCASSLGQEGPNSPLHFGNGTRLTVT.